This TCR beta chain was retrieved from a study of identical twins. V was cut by 8 bases and J by 3 bases, with 8 bases left in between. Germline CDR1 and CDR2: ENHRY and SYGVKD. CDR3 size: 12 residues. In TCRdb, the 5' RACE reads were re-called with MiXCR into one record per CDR3 protein. The data hold more than 400,000 distinct CDR3 sequences, with about 16% observed a single time. This clonotype has only a few counts. These data were likewise used in another study, on yellow fever vaccine responses in identical twins.

Sample: CD4+ T cells sorted from blood. The rearrangement joins TRBV10-3 to TRBJ2-1, with D perhaps TRBD2 (6 bases). This clonotype originated in a woman aged 18-30 years in good health. The CDR3 is CAILGGYNEQFF. The CDR3 DNA is TGTGCCATCCTGGGGGGCTACAATGAGCAGTTCTTC.